The TCR beta chain under discussion was sequenced for a study of cytomegalovirus exposure and HLA in healthy donors. Points from the study as a whole: Excluded were some V segments that proved indistinguishable, including TRBV6-2 and TRBV6-3. For cytomegalovirus status, the classifier reportedly gave diagnoses with high specificity and sensitivity. A later analysis linked around 17,000 TCR beta sequences to HLA alleles at 0.05 false discovery rate.

The germline CDR1 and CDR2 sequences are LNHDA and SQIVND (reference sequence). This CDR3 comprises 15 residues. V lost 5 bases and J lost 1, with 14 bases in between. PCR amplification relied on 60 Vbeta primers (plus 13 Jbeta primers). Only in-frame clones appear in the TCRdb table, and some are missing; sequencing was by immunoSEQ multiplex PCR. The data show 130,000 or so clones, around 65% seen once. Worth noting for this clone: Its target is not known.

The material sequenced was PBMCs. The V and J genes are TRBV19 and TRBJ1-1; D perhaps matches TRBD1 (5 bases). This TCR came from a male donor in good health and CMV-seronegative. The CDR3 here is CASSVRGGWNTEAFF. The CDR3 DNA is TGTGCCAGTAGTGTGCGGGGGGGTTGGAACACTGAAGCTTTCTTT.